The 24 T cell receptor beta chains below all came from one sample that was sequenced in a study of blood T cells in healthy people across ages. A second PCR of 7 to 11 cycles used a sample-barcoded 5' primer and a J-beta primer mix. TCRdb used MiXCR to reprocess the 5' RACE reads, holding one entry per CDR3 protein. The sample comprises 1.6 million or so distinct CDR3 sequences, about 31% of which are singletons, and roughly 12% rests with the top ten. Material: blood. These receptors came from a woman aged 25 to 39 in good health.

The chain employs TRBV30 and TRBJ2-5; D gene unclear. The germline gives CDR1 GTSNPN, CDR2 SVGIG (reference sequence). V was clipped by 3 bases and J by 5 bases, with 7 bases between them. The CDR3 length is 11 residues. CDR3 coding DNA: TGTGCCTGGAGAGGGTGGGAGACCCAGTACTTC. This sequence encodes CAWRGWETQYF.

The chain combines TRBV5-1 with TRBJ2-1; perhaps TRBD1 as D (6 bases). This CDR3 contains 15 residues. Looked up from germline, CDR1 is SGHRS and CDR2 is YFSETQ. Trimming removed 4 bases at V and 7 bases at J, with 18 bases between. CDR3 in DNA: TGCGCCAGCAGCCGCGACTGGACAGAAGGGAATGAGCAGTTCTTC. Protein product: CASSRDWTEGNEQFF.

The CDR3 spells CSATLRRESHEQYF. CDR3 DNA sequence: TGCAGTGCCACGCTACGTCGGGAGTCCCACGAGCAGTACTTC. This sequence joins TRBV20-1 and TRBJ2-7; D possibly corresponds to TRBD2 (6 bases). The CDR3 contains 14 residues. Trimming stripped 6 bases from V and 5 bases from J, with 20 bases between. The germline gives CDR1 DFQATT, CDR2 SNEGSKA (reference sequence).

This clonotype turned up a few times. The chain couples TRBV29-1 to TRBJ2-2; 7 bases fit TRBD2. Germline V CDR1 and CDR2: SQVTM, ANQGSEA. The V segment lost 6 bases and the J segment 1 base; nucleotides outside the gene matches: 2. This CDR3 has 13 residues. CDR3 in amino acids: CSVGGGNTGELFF. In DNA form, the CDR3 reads TGCAGCGTCGGCGGGGGGAACACCGGGGAGCTGTTTTTT.

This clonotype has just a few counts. CDR3 region: CASSDSSGRGGYNEQFF. The CDR3 DNA reads TGTGCCAGCAGTGATTCTAGCGGGAGGGGAGGGTACAATGAGCAGTTCTTC. The chain has TRBV6-1 and TRBJ2-1; 12 positions match TRBD2. Germline CDR1 and CDR2: MNHNS and SASEGT. The V gene end was trimmed by 3 bases and the J gene end by 4 bases; junction bases not matched to a gene: 7. There are 17 residues in the CDR3.

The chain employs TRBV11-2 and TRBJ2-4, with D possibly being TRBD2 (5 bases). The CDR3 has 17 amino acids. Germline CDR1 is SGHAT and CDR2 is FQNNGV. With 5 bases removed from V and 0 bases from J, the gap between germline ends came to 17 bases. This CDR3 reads CASSPQGGLLAKNIQYF. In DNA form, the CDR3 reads TGTGCCAGCAGCCCGCAAGGAGGTCTACTAGCCAAAAACATTCAGTACTTC.

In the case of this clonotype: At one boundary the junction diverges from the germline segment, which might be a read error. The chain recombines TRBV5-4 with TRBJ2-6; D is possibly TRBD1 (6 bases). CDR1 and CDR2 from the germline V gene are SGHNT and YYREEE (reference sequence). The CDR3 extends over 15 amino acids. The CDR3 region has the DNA TGTGCCAGCAGCTTTGGGGGCTCTGAGGCCAACGTCCTGACTTTC. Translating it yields CASSFGGSEANVLTF.

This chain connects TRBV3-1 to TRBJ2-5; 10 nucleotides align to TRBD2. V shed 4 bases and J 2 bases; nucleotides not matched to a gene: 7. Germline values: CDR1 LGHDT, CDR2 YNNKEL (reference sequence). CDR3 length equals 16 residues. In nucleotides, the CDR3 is TGTGCCAGCAGCCCCTTTAGCGGGGGGCGACAAGAGACCCAGTACTTC. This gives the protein CASSPFSGGRQETQYF.

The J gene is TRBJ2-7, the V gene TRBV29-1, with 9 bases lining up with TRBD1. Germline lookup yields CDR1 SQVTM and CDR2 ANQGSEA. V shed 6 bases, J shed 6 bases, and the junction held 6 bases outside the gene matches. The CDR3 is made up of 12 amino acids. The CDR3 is CSVGTGKGEQYF. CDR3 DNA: TGCAGCGTCGGGACAGGGAAGGGCGAGCAGTACTTC.

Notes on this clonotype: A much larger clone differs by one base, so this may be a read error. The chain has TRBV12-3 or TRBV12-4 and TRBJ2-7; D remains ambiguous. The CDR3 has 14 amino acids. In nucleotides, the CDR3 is TGTGCCGGCAGAGTCTTGGGTCGCTCCTACGAGCAGTACTTC. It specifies CAGRVLGRSYEQYF.

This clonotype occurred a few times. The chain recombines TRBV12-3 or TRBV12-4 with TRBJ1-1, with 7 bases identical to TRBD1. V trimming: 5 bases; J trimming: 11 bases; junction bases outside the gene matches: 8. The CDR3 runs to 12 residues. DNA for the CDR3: TGTGCCAGCAGTCGGGACAGCACCGCGGCTTTCTTT. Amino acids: CASSRDSTAAFF.

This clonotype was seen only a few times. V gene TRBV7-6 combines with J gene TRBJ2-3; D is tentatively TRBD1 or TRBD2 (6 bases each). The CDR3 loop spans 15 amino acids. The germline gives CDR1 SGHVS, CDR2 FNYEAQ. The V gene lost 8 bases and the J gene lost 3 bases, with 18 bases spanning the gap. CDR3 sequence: CASQMGGHGTDTQYF. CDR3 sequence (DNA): TGTGCCAGCCAAATGGGGGGCCACGGGACAGATACGCAGTATTTT.

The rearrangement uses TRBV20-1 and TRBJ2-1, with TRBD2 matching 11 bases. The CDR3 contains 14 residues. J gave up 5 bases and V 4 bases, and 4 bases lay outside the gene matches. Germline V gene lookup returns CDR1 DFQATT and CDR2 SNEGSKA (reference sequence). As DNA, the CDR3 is TGCAGTGCTACCTTTAGCGGGAGGGACAATGAGCAGTTCTTC. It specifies CSATFSGRDNEQFF.

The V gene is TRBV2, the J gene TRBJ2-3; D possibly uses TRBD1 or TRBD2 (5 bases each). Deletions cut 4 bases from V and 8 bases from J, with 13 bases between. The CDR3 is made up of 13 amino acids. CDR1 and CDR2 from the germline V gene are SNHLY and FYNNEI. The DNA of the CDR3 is TGTGCCAGCAGTGCGGGGCGATCGGGTACGCAGTATTTT. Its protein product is CASSAGRSGTQYF. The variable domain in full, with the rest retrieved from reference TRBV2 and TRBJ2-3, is EPEVTQTPSHQVTQMGQEVILRCVPISNHLYFYWYRQILGQKVEFLVSFYNNEISEKSEIFDDQFSVERPDGSNFTLKIRSTKLEDSAMYFCASSAGRSGTQYFGPGTRLTVL.

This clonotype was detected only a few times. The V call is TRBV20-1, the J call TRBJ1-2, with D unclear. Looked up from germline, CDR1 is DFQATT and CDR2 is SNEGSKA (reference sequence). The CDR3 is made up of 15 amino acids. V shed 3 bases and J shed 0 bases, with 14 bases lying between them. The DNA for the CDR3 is TGCAGTGCTAGGGTTGGGTCACGAGCTAACTATGGCTACACCTTC. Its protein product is CSARVGSRANYGYTF.

The CDR3 here is CSARVGARMNTEAFF. The CDR3 DNA reads as TGCAGTGCTAGAGTGGGGGCGCGAATGAACACTGAAGCTTTCTTT. This chain uses TRBV20-1 with TRBJ1-1; maybe TRBD1 (6 bases). Trimming took off 1 base at V and 0 bases at J, with 12 bases between the two ends. The CDR3 is 15 amino acids. Germline V lookup: CDR1 DFQATT, CDR2 SNEGSKA (reference sequence).

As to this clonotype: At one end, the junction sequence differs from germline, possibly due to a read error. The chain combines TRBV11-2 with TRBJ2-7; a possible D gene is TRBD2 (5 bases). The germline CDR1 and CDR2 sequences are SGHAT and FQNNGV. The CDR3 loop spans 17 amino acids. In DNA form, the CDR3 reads TGTGCCAGCAGCTTCATTACCCGGACTCAGCTGTCCTCCGAGCAGTACTTC. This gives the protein CASSFITRTQLSSEQYF. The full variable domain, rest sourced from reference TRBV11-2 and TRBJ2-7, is EAGVAQSPRYKIIEKRQSVAFWCNPISGHATLYWYQQILGQGPKLLIQFQNNGVVDDSQLPKDRFSAERLKGVDSTLKIQPAKLEDSAVYLCASSFITRTQLSSEQYFGPGTRLTVT.

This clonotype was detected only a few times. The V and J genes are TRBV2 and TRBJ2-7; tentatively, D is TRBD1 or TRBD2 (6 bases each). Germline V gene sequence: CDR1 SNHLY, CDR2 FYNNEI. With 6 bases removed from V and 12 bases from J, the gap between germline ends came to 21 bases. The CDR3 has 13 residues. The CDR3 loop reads CASSPRGARVPYF. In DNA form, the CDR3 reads TGTGCCAGCAGCCCAAGGGGGGCACGAGTTCCGTACTTC.

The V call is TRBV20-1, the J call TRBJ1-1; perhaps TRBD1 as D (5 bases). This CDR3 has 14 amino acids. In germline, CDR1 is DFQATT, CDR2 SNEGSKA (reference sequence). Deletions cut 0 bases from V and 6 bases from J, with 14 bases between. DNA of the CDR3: TGCAGTGCTAGAGACCGGAGTGACAGCCCTGAAGCTTTCTTT. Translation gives CSARDRSDSPEAFF.

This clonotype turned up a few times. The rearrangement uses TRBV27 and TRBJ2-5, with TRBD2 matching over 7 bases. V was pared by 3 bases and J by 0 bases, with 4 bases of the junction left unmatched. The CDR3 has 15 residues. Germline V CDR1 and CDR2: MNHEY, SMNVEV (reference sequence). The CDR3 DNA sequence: TGTGCCAGCAGTTTCGCGGGGGTTTACCAAGAGACCCAGTACTTC. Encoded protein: CASSFAGVYQETQYF.

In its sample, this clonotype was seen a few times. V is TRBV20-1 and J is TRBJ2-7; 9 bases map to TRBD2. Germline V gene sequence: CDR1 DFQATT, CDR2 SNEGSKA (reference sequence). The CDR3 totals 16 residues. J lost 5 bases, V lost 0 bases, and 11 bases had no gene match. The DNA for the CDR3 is TGCAGTGCTAGAGATGGAGCGAGCGGGAGGCGCAACGAGCAGTACTTC. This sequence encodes CSARDGASGRRNEQYF.

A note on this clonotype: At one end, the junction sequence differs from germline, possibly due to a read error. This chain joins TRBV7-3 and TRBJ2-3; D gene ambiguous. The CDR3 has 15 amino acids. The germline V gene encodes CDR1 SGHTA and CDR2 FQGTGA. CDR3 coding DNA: TGTACCAGCAGCTTAACCAGGCTTAGCACAGATACGCAGTATTTT. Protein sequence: CTSSLTRLSTDTQYF.

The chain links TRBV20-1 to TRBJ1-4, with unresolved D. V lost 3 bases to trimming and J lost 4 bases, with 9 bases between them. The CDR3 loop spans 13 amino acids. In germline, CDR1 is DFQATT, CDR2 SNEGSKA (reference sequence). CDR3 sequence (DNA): TGCAGTGCTAGTCCCAACCATAATGAAAAACTGTTTTTT. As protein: CSASPNHNEKLFF.

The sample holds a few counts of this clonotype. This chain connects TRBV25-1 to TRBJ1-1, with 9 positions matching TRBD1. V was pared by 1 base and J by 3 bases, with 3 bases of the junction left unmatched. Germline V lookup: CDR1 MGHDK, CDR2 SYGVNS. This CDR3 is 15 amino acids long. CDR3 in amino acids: CASSEFGTGYTEAFF. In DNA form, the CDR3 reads TGTGCCAGCAGTGAATTTGGGACAGGGTACACTGAAGCTTTCTTT.